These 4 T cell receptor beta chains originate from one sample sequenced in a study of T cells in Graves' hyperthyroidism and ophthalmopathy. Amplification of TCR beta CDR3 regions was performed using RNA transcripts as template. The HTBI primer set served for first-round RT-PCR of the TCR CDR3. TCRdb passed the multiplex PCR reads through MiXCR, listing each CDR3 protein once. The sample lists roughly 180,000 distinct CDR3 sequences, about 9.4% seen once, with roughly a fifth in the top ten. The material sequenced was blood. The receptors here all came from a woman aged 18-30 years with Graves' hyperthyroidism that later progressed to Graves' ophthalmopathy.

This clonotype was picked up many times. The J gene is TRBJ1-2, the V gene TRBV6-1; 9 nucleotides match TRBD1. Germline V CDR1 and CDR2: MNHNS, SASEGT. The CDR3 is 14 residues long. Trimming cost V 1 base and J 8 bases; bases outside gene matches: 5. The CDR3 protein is CASSEGTGAGGYTF. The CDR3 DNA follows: TGTGCCAGCAGTGAAGGGACAGGGGCGGGCGGCTACACCTTC.

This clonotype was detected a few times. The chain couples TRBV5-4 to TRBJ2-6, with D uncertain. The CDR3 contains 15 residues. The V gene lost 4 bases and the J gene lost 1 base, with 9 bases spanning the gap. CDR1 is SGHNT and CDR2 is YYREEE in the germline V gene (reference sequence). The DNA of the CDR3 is TGTGCCAGCAGCATAAGGGATTCTGGGGCCAACGTCCTGACTTTC. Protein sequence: CASSIRDSGANVLTF.

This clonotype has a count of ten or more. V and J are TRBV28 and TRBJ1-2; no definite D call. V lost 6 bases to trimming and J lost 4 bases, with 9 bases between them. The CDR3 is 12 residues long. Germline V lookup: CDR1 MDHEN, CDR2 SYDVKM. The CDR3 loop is CASSQGVYGYTF. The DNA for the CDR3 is TGTGCCAGCAGCCAAGGAGTCTATGGCTACACCTTC.

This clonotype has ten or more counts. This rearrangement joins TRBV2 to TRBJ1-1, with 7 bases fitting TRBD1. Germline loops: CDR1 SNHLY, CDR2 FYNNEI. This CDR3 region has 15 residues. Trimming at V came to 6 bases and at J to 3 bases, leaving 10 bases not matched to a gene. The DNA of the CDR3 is TGTGCCAGCAGAACGACAGGGTTAATGGACACTGAAGCTTTCTTT. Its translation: CASRTTGLMDTEAFF.